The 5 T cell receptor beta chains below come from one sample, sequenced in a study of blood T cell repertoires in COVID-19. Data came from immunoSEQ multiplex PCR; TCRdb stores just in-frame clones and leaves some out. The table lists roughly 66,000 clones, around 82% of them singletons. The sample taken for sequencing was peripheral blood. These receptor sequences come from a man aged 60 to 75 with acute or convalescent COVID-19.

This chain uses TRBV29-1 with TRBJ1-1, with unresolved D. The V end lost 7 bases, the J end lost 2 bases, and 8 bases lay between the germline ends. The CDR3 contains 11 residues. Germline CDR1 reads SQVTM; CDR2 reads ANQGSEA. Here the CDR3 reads CSGSVNTEAFF. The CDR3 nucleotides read TGCAGCGGGTCAGTAAACACTGAAGCTTTCTTT.

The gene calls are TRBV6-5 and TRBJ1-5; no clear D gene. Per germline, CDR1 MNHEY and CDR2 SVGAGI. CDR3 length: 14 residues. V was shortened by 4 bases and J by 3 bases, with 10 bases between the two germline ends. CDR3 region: CASSLRGINQPQHF. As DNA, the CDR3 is TGTGCCAGCAGTTTACGGGGAATCAATCAGCCCCAGCATTTT.

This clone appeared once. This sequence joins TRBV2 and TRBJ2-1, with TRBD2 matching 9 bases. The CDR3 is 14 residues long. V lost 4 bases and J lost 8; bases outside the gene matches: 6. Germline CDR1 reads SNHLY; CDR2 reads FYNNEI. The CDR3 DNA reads TGTGCCAGCAGTGGACGGACTAGCGCACATGAGCAGTTCTTC. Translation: CASSGRTSAHEQFF.

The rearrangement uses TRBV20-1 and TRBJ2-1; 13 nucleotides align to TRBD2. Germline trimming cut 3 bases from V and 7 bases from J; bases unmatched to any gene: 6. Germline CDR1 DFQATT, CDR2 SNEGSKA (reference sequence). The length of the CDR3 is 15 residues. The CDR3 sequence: CSASRPGLAGNEQFF. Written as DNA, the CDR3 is TGCAGTGCTAGTCGTCCGGGACTAGCGGGAAATGAGCAGTTCTTC.

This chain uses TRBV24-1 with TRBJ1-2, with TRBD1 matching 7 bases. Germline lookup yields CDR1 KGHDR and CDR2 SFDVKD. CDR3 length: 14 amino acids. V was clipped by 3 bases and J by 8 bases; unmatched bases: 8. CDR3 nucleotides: TGTGCCACCAGTGATCCACAGGGGAAGCGGGGCTACACCTTC. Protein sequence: CATSDPQGKRGYTF.